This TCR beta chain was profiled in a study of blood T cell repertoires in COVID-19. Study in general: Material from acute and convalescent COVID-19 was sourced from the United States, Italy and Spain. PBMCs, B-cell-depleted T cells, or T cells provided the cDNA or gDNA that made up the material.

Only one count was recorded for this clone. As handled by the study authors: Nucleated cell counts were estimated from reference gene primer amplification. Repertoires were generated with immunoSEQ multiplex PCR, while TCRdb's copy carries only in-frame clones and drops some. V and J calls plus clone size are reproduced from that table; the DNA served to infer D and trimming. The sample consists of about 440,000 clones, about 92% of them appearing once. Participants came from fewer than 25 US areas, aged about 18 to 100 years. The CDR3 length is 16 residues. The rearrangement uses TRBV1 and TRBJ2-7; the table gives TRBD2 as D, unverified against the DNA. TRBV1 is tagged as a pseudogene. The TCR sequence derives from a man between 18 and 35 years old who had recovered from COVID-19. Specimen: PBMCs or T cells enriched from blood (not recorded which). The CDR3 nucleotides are TGCACCAGCAGCCAAGAGGCTAGCGGGGGCCGGGGCGAGCAGTACTTC. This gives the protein CTSSQEASGGRGEQYF.